This section outlines one TCR beta chain sequence together with its context. Its antigen remains unidentified. TCRdb re-derived calls from the 5' RACE reads in MiXCR, one entry per CDR3 protein. Among 250,000 to 400,000 distinct CDR3 sequences listed, 11% were seen once. This sample stems from a study of CD8 T cells in ankylosing spondylitis. Findings and caveats of the study: As reported, disease-linked clones showed significant enrichment in matched ankylosing spondylitis synovial fluid.

This CDR3 has 15 residues. Per the germline V gene, CDR1 is SGHTA and CDR2 is FQGTGA. The J segment lost 3 bases and the V segment lost 4 bases, leaving 5 bases of the junction unmatched. The TCR sequence derives from a female donor with ankylosing spondylitis or in good health (not recorded which). The specimen was blood, either unsorted or a sorted T cell fraction (not recorded which). The chain is built from TRBV7-3 and TRBJ1-1; TRBD1 aligns across 10 bases. This CDR3 is CASSSAGQGYTEAFF. The CDR3 DNA reads TGTGCCAGCAGCTCGGCGGGACAGGGGTACACTGAAGCTTTCTTT.